This T cell receptor (beta chain) was obtained from a study of OX40 agonist ivuxolimab in advanced cancers. The wider study: A male proportion of over 70% was recorded, with mean age approximately 56 years and range roughly 23 to 85. Regarding the study as a whole: Antigen specificity was not determined for the expanded peripheral T cells. Circulating CD4+ and CD8+ T cells showed clonal expansion by week 6 at 0.1 to 3.0 mg/kg.

Germline V gene lookup returns CDR1 MNHEY and CDR2 SVGAGI. V lost 5 bases, J lost 3 bases, and 2 bases lay in between. The length of the CDR3 is 11 residues. On this clone itself: Antigen unknown.

The table came from immunoSEQ multiplex PCR; TCRdb's copy has only in-frame clones and leaves some out. This sample has 75,000 or so clones; roughly 83% occur once, and the top ten carry about 7.4%. This sequence was found in an adult with an advanced solid tumor such as melanoma, head and neck, liver or kidney cancer. V gene TRBV6-5 combines with J gene TRBJ1-5; D uncertain. The sequencing used CD4+ or CD8+ T cells sorted from blood, collected in a trial of the OX40 agonist ivuxolimab. This CDR3 is CASSPNQPQHF. The CDR3 bases are TGTGCCAGCAGTCCCAATCAGCCCCAGCATTTT.